This T cell receptor (beta chain) originates from a study of blood T cell repertoires in COVID-19. Study summary: T cells, B-cell-depleted T cells, or PBMCs provided the cDNA or gDNA that served as material.

Germline CDR1 is LNHNV and CDR2 is YYDKDF (reference sequence). The CDR3 extends over 15 amino acids. V trimming: 3 bases; J trimming: 3 bases; junction bases outside the gene matches: 4. Participants, about 18 to 95 years old, spanned 24 US areas. Among Cohort 3 donors, those recovered had two negative PCRs, clearance, or symptom resolution. Repertoires were generated with immunoSEQ multiplex PCR, while TCRdb's copy carries only in-frame clones and drops some. Here the sample spans approximately 320,000 clones, about nine tenths being singletons. The clonotype was recovered from a woman aged 18-30 years who had recovered from COVID-19. Sequencing used PBMCs or T cells enriched from blood (not recorded which). V is TRBV15 and J is TRBJ2-2; TRBD2 aligns across 7 bases. For the CDR3, the DNA is TGTGCCACCAGCAGGGGAGGGCGGGACACCGGGGAGCTGTTTTTT. This encodes CATSRGGRDTGELFF. The full variable domain, its missing parts supplied by reference TRBV15 and TRBJ2-2, is DAMVIQNPRYQVTQFGKPVTLSCSQTLNHNVMYWYQQKSSQAPKLLFHYYDKDFNNEADTPDNFQSRRPNTSFCFLDIRSPGLGDTAMYLCATSRGGRDTGELFFGEGSRLTVL.